These 21 T cell receptor beta chains came from one sample sequenced in a study of blood T cell repertoires in COVID-19. The method was immunoSEQ multiplex PCR; TCRdb's version includes in-frame clones alone and lacks a portion of them. Of 150,000 to 200,000 clones listed, about 80% were seen once; the top ten hold under 3%. The sample was peripheral blood. The receptors here all came from a human donor with acute or convalescent COVID-19. The donor label of this sample is uncertain.

The chain joins TRBV6-5 to TRBJ1-6; D gene unclear. Germline V gene sequence: CDR1 MNHEY, CDR2 SVGAGI. With 2 bases removed from V and 0 bases from J, the gap between germline ends came to 8 bases. The length of the CDR3 is 16 residues. The CDR3 protein is CASSYGQSSYNSPLHF. As DNA, the CDR3 is TGTGCCAGCAGTTACGGGCAGAGCTCCTATAATTCACCCCTCCACTTT.

This rearrangement joins TRBV5-4 to TRBJ2-7; D gene uncertain. V was shortened by 2 bases and J by 2 bases, with 11 bases between the two germline ends. CDR1 and CDR2 (germline): SGHNT, YYREEE (reference sequence). The CDR3 runs 14 residues. The CDR3 reads CASSLSRGPYEQYF. Written as DNA, the CDR3 is TGTGCCAGCAGCTTAAGCAGAGGCCCCTACGAGCAGTACTTC.

This chain uses TRBV28 with TRBJ1-1; tentatively, D is TRBD1 (6 bases). Between the trimmed V and J ends, which lost 6 bases and 5 bases, there was a span of 19 bases. This CDR3 is 15 amino acids long. The germline V gene has CDR1 MDHEN and CDR2 SYDVKM. CDR3 protein: CASSRLRQAKTEAFF. The CDR3 coding sequence is TGTGCCAGCAGCCGACTTCGACAGGCGAAGACTGAAGCTTTCTTT.

The chain links TRBV19 to TRBJ1-2; D is possibly TRBD1 (5 bases). V lost 7 bases to trimming and J lost 2 bases, with 11 bases between them. The CDR3 runs to 13 residues. Germline assignment: CDR1 LNHDA and CDR2 SQIVND (reference sequence). CDR3 amino acids: CASNSDSNYGYTF. CDR3 bases: TGTGCCAGTAATAGTGACAGCAACTATGGCTACACCTTC.

The J gene is TRBJ1-3, the V gene TRBV12-3 or TRBV12-4; D gene unclear. Trimming removed 5 bases at V and 7 bases at J, with 9 bases between. The CDR3 totals 12 residues. The CDR3 loop reads CASSAPYNTIYF. CDR3 DNA sequence: TGTGCCAGCAGTGCCCCCTACAACACCATATATTTT.

The chain couples TRBV7-2 to TRBJ2-5; weak D call: TRBD2 (6 bases). Germline V lookup: CDR1 SGHTA, CDR2 FQGNSA. CDR3 length: 15 amino acids. Trimming took 4 bases from V and 2 from J, leaving 14 bases between them. The CDR3 loop reads CASSSQEGLQETQYF. The CDR3 region has the DNA TGTGCCAGCAGCTCTCAGGAGGGATTACAAGAGACCCAGTACTTC.

The chain joins TRBV27 to TRBJ1-2, with 9 bases fitting TRBD1. Germline V CDR1 and CDR2: MNHEY, SMNVEV (reference sequence). The V gene end was trimmed by 6 bases and the J gene end by 2 bases; junction bases not matched to a gene: 10. CDR3 length: 16 residues. CDR3 region: CASSPRDREGNYGYTF. Written as DNA, the CDR3 is TGTGCCAGCAGCCCTCGGGACAGGGAAGGCAACTATGGCTACACCTTC.

The CDR3 DNA is TGTGCCAGCAGCTTAAAGTCAGCGAGGGGAGGAGAAAAACTGTTTTTT. It yields the protein CASSLKSARGGEKLFF. The V call is TRBV7-9, the J call TRBJ1-4; D is possibly TRBD1 (5 bases). V was clipped by 2 bases and J by 8 bases, with 18 bases between them. There are 16 residues in the CDR3. CDR1 is SEHNR and CDR2 is FQNEAQ in the germline V gene (reference sequence).

The table lists this clone with a count of one. The chain couples TRBV13 to TRBJ2-3; 14 positions match TRBD2. The CDR3 covers 15 residues. Germline V lookup: CDR1 PRHDT, CDR2 FYEKMQ (reference sequence). V lost 4 bases, J lost 5 bases, and 2 bases stayed unmatched. CDR3 DNA: TGTGCCAGCAGCTCCGGGACTAGCGGGAGAGATACGCAGTATTTT. Translation gives CASSSGTSGRDTQYF.

The J gene is TRBJ1-2, the V gene TRBV21-1. TRBV21-1 is classified as a pseudogene. The CDR3 has 10 amino acids. The CDR3 is CASGSGIDTF. The CDR3 nucleotides read TGTGCCAGCGGATCGGGAATTGACACCTTC.

The chain joins TRBV18 to TRBJ1-1, with a weak D call TRBD1 (5 bases). With 6 bases removed from V and 1 base from J, the gap between germline ends came to 18 bases. This CDR3 has 16 residues. CDR1 is KGHSH, CDR2 LQKENI, per germline. The CDR3 protein is CASSPLLGQGNTEAFF. In nucleotides, the CDR3 is TGTGCCAGCTCGCCCCTCTTGGGGCAGGGGAACACTGAAGCTTTCTTT.

The V and J genes are TRBV19 and TRBJ1-2; 9 bases fit TRBD1. V trimming: 6 bases; J trimming: 8 bases; junction bases outside the gene matches: 10. The CDR3 runs 14 residues. CDR1 and CDR2 (germline): LNHDA, SQIVND (reference sequence). In DNA form, the CDR3 reads TGTGCCAGTAGGATTGGGACAGGGTATGGGGGCTACACCTTC. This translates into CASRIGTGYGGYTF.

The chain carries TRBV5-1 and TRBJ2-4; 11 positions agree with TRBD2. With V trimmed by 6 bases and J by 0 bases, 8 bases remained unmatched. The CDR3 is made up of 17 amino acids. Germline V lookup: CDR1 SGHRS, CDR2 YFSETQ. In nucleotides, the CDR3 is TGCGCCAGCACCGGGACTAGCGGATATTTAGCCAAAAACATTCAGTACTTC. The encoded protein is CASTGTSGYLAKNIQYF. Full variable domain (remainder filled in from reference TRBV5-1 and TRBJ2-4): KAGVTQTPRYLIKTRGQQVTLSCSPISGHRSVSWYQQTPGQGLQFLFEYFSETQRNKGNFPGRFSGRQFSNSRSEMNVSTLELGDSALYLCASTGTSGYLAKNIQYFGAGTRLSVL.

This chain joins TRBV27 and TRBJ2-1; possibly TRBD2 for D (6 bases). CDR3 length equals 14 residues. Germline-derived CDR1 and CDR2 are MNHEY and SMNVEV (reference sequence). V was pared by 6 bases and J by 6 bases, with 15 bases between. This chain's CDR3 is CASRDAGLVNEQFF. CDR3 bases: TGTGCCAGCAGGGACGCGGGGTTAGTCAATGAGCAGTTCTTC.

V and J are TRBV19 and TRBJ1-2, with D unresolved. CDR3 length: 14 residues. Germline V CDR1 and CDR2: LNHDA, SQIVND (reference sequence). The V end was cut by 4 bases, the J end by 2 bases, with 11 bases between. CDR3 in amino acids: CASSTVGSNYGYTF. CDR3 nucleotide sequence: TGTGCCAGTAGTACAGTCGGGAGCAACTATGGCTACACCTTC.

The genes are TRBV7-8 and TRBJ2-2; TRBD1 matches 9 bases. J lost 2 bases, V lost 5 bases, and 6 bases had no gene match. Germline CDR1 SGHVS, CDR2 FQNEAQ. This CDR3 has 16 amino acids. The CDR3 nucleotides read TGTGCCAGCAGCGTTGGGACAGGGATCAACACCGGGGAGCTGTTTTTT. It is translated as CASSVGTGINTGELFF.

The chain has TRBV4-1 and TRBJ2-3; TRBD2 aligns across 8 bases. V lost 0 bases and J lost 2; bases outside the gene matches: 13. This CDR3 has 19 amino acids. The germline V gene encodes CDR1 MGHRA and CDR2 YSYEKL. As DNA, the CDR3 is TGCGCCAGCAGCCAAGATTACGGGAGGGCCTCTCGTGACACAGATACGCAGTATTTT. Encoded protein: CASSQDYGRASRDTDTQYF.

The chain employs TRBV5-4 and TRBJ2-5; tentatively, D is TRBD1 (5 bases). Germline V gene lookup returns CDR1 SGHNT and CDR2 YYREEE (reference sequence). The V gene lost 1 base and the J gene lost 4 bases, with 11 bases spanning the gap. CDR3 length: 14 amino acids. CDR3 in DNA: TGTGCCAGCAGCTTGTTATCGCAGGGAGAGACCCAGTACTTC. It is translated as CASSLLSQGETQYF.

The chain carries TRBV30 and TRBJ2-7; possible D gene TRBD2, 7 bases. V was cut by 0 bases and J by 7 bases, with 13 bases left in between. CDR1 and CDR2 from the germline V gene are GTSNPN and SVGIG (reference sequence). The CDR3 runs to 13 residues. The CDR3 DNA sequence: TGTGCCTGGAGTGTTTCAGGGGAGGGGGAGCAGTACTTC. This gives the protein CAWSVSGEGEQYF.

The chain combines TRBV6-1 with TRBJ1-4; D not resolved. The germline gives CDR1 MNHNS, CDR2 SASEGT. The V end was cut by 4 bases, the J end by 3 bases, with 15 bases between. The CDR3 length is 16 residues. DNA of the CDR3: TGTGCCAGCAGTGTTATAGTGAGAATCGCTAATGAAAAACTGTTTTTT. This encodes CASSVIVRIANEKLFF.

The chain couples TRBV11-2 to TRBJ1-3; 9 nucleotides line up with TRBD1. Looked up from germline, CDR1 is SGHAT and CDR2 is FQNNGV. J lost 4 bases, V lost 5 bases, and 3 bases had no gene match. CDR3 size: 14 residues. CDR3: CASSRDRVGNTIYF. The CDR3 DNA follows: TGTGCCAGCAGCCGGGACAGGGTCGGAAACACCATATATTTT.